A single sample gave rise to the 32 T cell receptor beta chains below, sequenced in a study of blood T cell repertoires in COVID-19. Sequencing was performed with immunoSEQ multiplex PCR; in TCRdb, only in-frame clones are kept and a portion is missing. This sample has about 160,000 clones; 70% to 85% occur once, and the top ten carry approximately 22%. The sequencing sample was made of peripheral blood. These receptors all come from a woman of 80 years or more with acute or convalescent COVID-19.

Note on this clone: Compared with germline, one end of the junction differs, possibly owing to a read error. The chain is built from TRBV7-6 and TRBJ2-3; 12 positions agree with TRBD2. Germline lookup yields CDR1 SGHVS and CDR2 FNYEAQ. This CDR3 contains 18 residues. The CDR3 sequence is CASSLLAGGITSTDTQYF. DNA of the CDR3: TGTGCCAGCAGCTTACTAGCGGGAGGGATCACTAGCACGGATACGCAGTATTTT.

This chain links TRBV2 with TRBJ2-2; D might be TRBD2 (5 bases). Trimming left V 4 bases short and J 4 bases short, with 10 bases between. Germline V gene lookup returns CDR1 SNHLY and CDR2 FYNNEI. The CDR3 runs 14 residues. The CDR3 loop is CASSGTAITGELFF. Here the CDR3 DNA reads TGTGCCAGCAGTGGGACTGCCATCACCGGGGAGCTGTTTTTT.

The gene calls are TRBV7-6 and TRBJ2-3; 9 bases agree with TRBD1. Germline V gene data show CDR1 as SGHVS and CDR2 as FNYEAQ. The ends lost 0 bases at V and 5 bases at J; junction bases unmatched: 6. The CDR3 has 16 amino acids. The CDR3 DNA is TGTGCCAGCAGCTTAGCTACCACAGGGGGCTTAGATACGCAGTATTTT. Amino acid sequence: CASSLATTGGLDTQYF.

The V call is TRBV18, the J call TRBJ2-2; no definite D call. This CDR3 region has 12 residues. V was clipped by 5 bases and J by 6 bases, with 7 bases between them. Germline V gene sequence: CDR1 KGHSH, CDR2 LQKENI. The CDR3 protein is CASSIAAGELFF. CDR3 sequence (DNA): TGTGCCAGCTCAATAGCCGCCGGGGAGCTGTTTTTT.

This chain joins TRBV9 and TRBJ1-1, with D perhaps TRBD1 (6 bases). Trimming stripped 3 bases from V and 9 bases from J, with 15 bases between. The germline V gene has CDR1 SGDLS and CDR2 YYNGEE. The CDR3 covers 13 residues. The CDR3 DNA sequence: TGTGCCAGCAGCGCCCAGGGGCGCAGACAAGCTTTCTTT. Amino acid sequence: CASSAQGRRQAFF.

V gene TRBV7-9 combines with J gene TRBJ1-1; TRBD1 might be the D (5 bases). The germline V gene has CDR1 SEHNR and CDR2 FQNEAQ (reference sequence). The ends were cut back, 3 bases at V and 4 bases at J, with 12 bases in the middle. The CDR3 length is 14 residues. As DNA, the CDR3 is TGTGCCAGCAGCTTCGGAGGGGAAATCACTGAAGCTTTCTTT. Its protein product is CASSFGGEITEAFF.

The V call is TRBV18, the J call TRBJ2-2; 7 nucleotides agree with TRBD1. CDR3 length: 15 amino acids. The V segment lost 7 bases and the J segment 2 bases; nucleotides outside the gene matches: 7. Germline V gene data show CDR1 as KGHSH and CDR2 as LQKENI. DNA for the CDR3: TGTGCCAGCTTCTCGACAGGGCCAAACACCGGGGAGCTGTTTTTT. Residues: CASFSTGPNTGELFF. Full variable domain (remainder filled in from reference TRBV18 and TRBJ2-2): NAGVMQNPRHLVRRRGQEARLRCSPMKGHSHVYWYRQLPEEGLKFMVYLQKENIIDESGMPKERFSAEFPKEGPSILRIQQVVRGDSAAYFCASFSTGPNTGELFFGEGSRLTVL.

This chain joins TRBV5-1 and TRBJ2-2; 9 bases are a match to TRBD1. Per germline, CDR1 SGHRS and CDR2 YFSETQ. The CDR3 loop spans 15 amino acids. V dropped 4 bases and J dropped 7; count of bases not matched to a gene: 8. CDR3 sequence: CASSPQGQGIGELFF. DNA for the CDR3: TGCGCCAGCAGCCCGCAGGGACAGGGAATCGGGGAGCTGTTTTTT.

The CDR3 DNA reads as TGTGCCAGCTCACCTTTTGCGGGGTATCAAGCAGATACGCAGTATTTT. It encodes CASSPFAGYQADTQYF. The V call is TRBV18, the J call TRBJ2-3, with D maybe TRBD2 (6 bases). Trimming left V 3 bases short and J 4 bases short, with 17 bases between. This CDR3 has 16 amino acids. From germline, CDR1 is KGHSH and CDR2 LQKENI.

This clone was counted only a few times. The rearrangement uses TRBV11-2 and TRBJ1-6, with D possibly matching TRBD1 (6 bases). V shed 2 bases and J shed 3 bases, with 8 bases lying between them. Germline assignment: CDR1 SGHAT and CDR2 FQNNGV. The CDR3 runs 15 residues. The CDR3 DNA reads TGTGCCAGCAGCTTACAGGGGATCTATAATTCACCCCTCCACTTT. It encodes CASSLQGIYNSPLHF.

A few counts support this clone. The chain has TRBV11-2 and TRBJ2-1; 14 bases line up with TRBD2. Per germline, CDR1 SGHAT and CDR2 FQNNGV. This CDR3 contains 15 residues. The ends lost 0 bases at V and 9 bases at J; junction bases unmatched: 1. CDR3 amino acids: CASSLDGLAGGEQFF. CDR3 DNA: TGTGCCAGCAGCTTAGACGGACTAGCGGGGGGTGAGCAGTTCTTC.

This clone showed up just once. The chain combines TRBV12-3 or TRBV12-4 with TRBJ2-1, with D maybe TRBD2 (6 bases). The CDR3 consists of 13 residues. With 3 bases removed from V and 5 bases from J, the gap between germline ends came to 8 bases. CDR3 sequence reads: CASSFSGHNEQFF. DNA for the CDR3: TGTGCCAGCAGTTTTAGCGGTCACAATGAGCAGTTCTTC.

V usage is TRBV3-1 (or the pseudogene TRBV3-2) and J usage is TRBJ2-5; TRBD2 matches at 9 bases. The CDR3 loop spans 17 amino acids. Germline CDR1 LGHDT, CDR2 YNNKEL (reference sequence). J gave up 9 bases and V 1 base, and 15 bases lay outside the gene matches. The CDR3 nucleotides are TGTGCCAGCAGCCAAGTCCCCAGCGCGGGAGGGTTCAAGGCCCAGTACTTC. Encoded protein: CASSQVPSAGGFKAQYF.

The CDR3 loop reads CASSAGTGGNEQFF. The CDR3 nucleotides read TGTGCCAGCAGCGCAGGGACAGGGGGCAATGAGCAGTTCTTC. The rearrangement uses TRBV9 and TRBJ2-1, with 11 bases lining up with TRBD1. From germline, CDR1 is SGDLS and CDR2 YYNGEE. V gave up 3 bases and J gave up 6 bases; unmatched junction bases: 2. This CDR3 is built from 14 residues.

This rearrangement joins TRBV12-5 to TRBJ2-7, with D possibly TRBD2 on 6 matching bases. V was cut by 1 base and J by 0 bases, with 10 bases left in between. The CDR3 spans 15 residues. Germline V gene lookup returns CDR1 LGHNT and CDR2 FRNRAP. CDR3 in amino acids: CASGLGGTLSYEQYF. The CDR3 bases are TGTGCTAGTGGTTTGGGGGGGACTCTCTCCTACGAGCAGTACTTC.

The CDR3 loop reads CASSLTTGAYEQYF. The CDR3 bases are TGTGCCAGCAGCTTAACGACAGGGGCCTACGAGCAGTACTTC. This rearrangement joins TRBV7-2 to TRBJ2-7; 8 nucleotides align to TRBD1. V trimming: 2 bases; J trimming: 2 bases; junction bases outside the gene matches: 2. The CDR3 sequence is 14 residues long. The germline gives CDR1 SGHTA, CDR2 FQGNSA.

The rearrangement links TRBV29-1 to TRBJ2-1; 7 bases line up with TRBD1. In germline, CDR1 is SQVTM, CDR2 ANQGSEA. The CDR3 spans 14 residues. V lost 7 bases, J lost 1 base, and 7 bases stayed unmatched. The CDR3 reads CSGKDRESYNEQFF. Here the CDR3 DNA reads TGCAGCGGGAAAGACAGGGAGTCCTACAATGAGCAGTTCTTC.

The chain combines TRBV7-9 with TRBJ1-4; TRBD1 might be the D (5 bases). Germline V lookup: CDR1 SEHNR, CDR2 FQNEAQ (reference sequence). The CDR3 spans 18 residues. V was cut by 5 bases and J by 5 bases, with 24 bases left in between. The CDR3 protein is CASSPKRIWGEENEKLFF. The CDR3 region has the DNA TGTGCCAGCAGCCCTAAACGGATTTGGGGGGAGGAGAATGAAAAACTGTTTTTT.

The chain is built from TRBV7-2 and TRBJ1-3; D is unresolved. With 1 base removed from V and 3 bases from J, the gap between germline ends came to 7 bases. Germline CDR1 and CDR2: SGHTA and FQGNSA. The CDR3 is made up of 14 amino acids. CDR3 sequence reads: CASSLGPVGNTIYF. CDR3 coding DNA: TGTGCCAGCAGCTTAGGTCCGGTTGGAAACACCATATATTTT.

The gene calls are TRBV15 and TRBJ2-7; TRBD2 matches 14 bases. Germline CDR1 and CDR2: LNHNV and YYDKDF (reference sequence). Trimming removed 0 bases from V and 4 bases from J; junction bases left unmatched: 2. This CDR3 spans 16 amino acids. The chain's CDR3 is CATSREGTSGSYEQYF. The DNA for the CDR3 is TGTGCCACCAGCAGAGAAGGGACTAGCGGGAGTTACGAGCAGTACTTC.

This rearrangement joins TRBV3-1 (or the pseudogene TRBV3-2) to TRBJ2-1; 13 positions match TRBD2. Germline lookup yields CDR1 LGHDT and CDR2 YNNKEL (reference sequence). The CDR3 runs to 15 residues. V dropped 4 bases and J dropped 10; count of bases not matched to a gene: 7. The CDR3 reads CASSLRLAGGSEQFF. The CDR3 DNA reads TGTGCCAGCAGCCTCCGACTAGCGGGAGGAAGCGAGCAGTTCTTC.

The chain links TRBV28 to TRBJ1-2; D remains unclear. Germline lookup yields CDR1 MDHEN and CDR2 SYDVKM. This CDR3 comprises 15 residues. Trimming took 1 base from V and 4 from J, leaving 13 bases between them. CDR3 sequence reads: CASSLSVTTTYGYTF. CDR3 DNA: TGTGCCAGCAGTTTATCCGTCACTACTACCTATGGCTACACCTTC.

The V and J genes are TRBV11-2 and TRBJ1-3; D is possibly TRBD1 (5 bases). The CDR3 consists of 14 residues. The germline V and J ends were trimmed by 0 bases and 3 bases, with 6 bases remaining between them. Per the germline V gene, CDR1 is SGHAT and CDR2 is FQNNGV. The CDR3 loop reads CASSLEGLGNTIYF. CDR3 DNA sequence: TGTGCCAGCAGCTTAGAGGGGCTTGGAAACACCATATATTTT. Variable domain in full (rest from reference TRBV11-2 and TRBJ1-3): EAGVAQSPRYKIIEKRQSVAFWCNPISGHATLYWYQQILGQGPKLLIQFQNNGVVDDSQLPKDRFSAERLKGVDSTLKIQPAKLEDSAVYLCASSLEGLGNTIYFGEGSWLTVV.

V and J are TRBV2 and TRBJ2-1, with 7 bases that match TRBD2. The CDR3 sequence is 13 residues long. J was trimmed by 4 bases and V by 7 bases; bases with no gene match: 4. Germline CDR1 and CDR2: SNHLY and FYNNEI. DNA for the CDR3: TGTGCCAGCAAACTAGCGAGTTACAATGAGCAGTTCTTC. It encodes CASKLASYNEQFF.

The V and J genes are TRBV2 and TRBJ2-1; tentative D call: TRBD1 (6 bases). There are 14 residues in the CDR3. CDR1 is SNHLY, CDR2 FYNNEI, per germline. With 6 bases removed from V and 4 bases from J, the gap between germline ends came to 13 bases. The CDR3 protein is CASSALGGYNEQFF. The DNA of the CDR3 is TGTGCCAGCAGCGCTTTAGGGGGTTACAATGAGCAGTTCTTC.

The V and J genes are TRBV10-2 and TRBJ1-2; perhaps TRBD1 as D (6 bases). Deletions cut 6 bases from V and 5 bases from J, with 16 bases between. The CDR3 runs to 14 residues. Germline values: CDR1 WSHSY, CDR2 SAAADI. CDR3: CASSGDISSYGYTF. The CDR3 DNA is TGCGCCAGCAGCGGGGACATCTCTTCGTATGGCTACACCTTC.

The chain is built from TRBV5-1 and TRBJ2-1; weak D call: TRBD2 (7 bases). V shed 4 bases and J shed 2 bases, with 16 bases lying between them. From germline, CDR1 is SGHRS and CDR2 YFSETQ. The CDR3 is 16 amino acids. The CDR3 nucleotides read TGCGCCAGCAGCAGAGAACTGCGGGGGCCCTACAATGAGCAGTTCTTC. Translating gives CASSRELRGPYNEQFF.

This clone was observed a few times. The chain joins TRBV3-1 (or the pseudogene TRBV3-2) to TRBJ2-1, with 7 bases fitting TRBD2. The CDR3 consists of 14 residues. The V gene end was trimmed by 4 bases and the J gene end by 7 bases; junction bases not matched to a gene: 7. Germline assignment: CDR1 LGHDT and CDR2 YNNKEL (reference sequence). The CDR3 nucleotides are TGTGCCAGCAGCCCCGGAGCTAGCGGTAATGAGCAGTTCTTC. It specifies CASSPGASGNEQFF.

The gene calls are TRBV7-6 and TRBJ1-2; D is unclear. CDR3 length: 14 amino acids. The germline CDR1 and CDR2 sequences are SGHVS and FNYEAQ. V was shortened by 5 bases and J by 6 bases, with 16 bases between the two germline ends. CDR3 loop: CASSPRGSVNGYTF. Written as DNA, the CDR3 is TGTGCCAGCAGCCCCCGAGGGAGTGTCAATGGCTACACCTTC.

This chain joins TRBV5-4 and TRBJ2-1; the match to TRBD1 covers 8 bases. Trimming removed 2 bases from V and 6 bases from J; junction bases left unmatched: 1. Germline CDR1 SGHNT, CDR2 YYREEE (reference sequence). CDR3 length: 13 amino acids. The CDR3 coding sequence is TGTGCCAGCAGCTTAGACAGGGGCAATGAGCAGTTCTTC. Its translation is CASSLDRGNEQFF.

The chain combines TRBV3-1 (or the pseudogene TRBV3-2) with TRBJ2-7, with D possibly TRBD2 on 5 matching bases. The CDR3 length is 15 residues. V lost 2 bases, J lost 0 bases, and 11 bases lay in between. Germline V lookup: CDR1 LGHDT, CDR2 YNNKEL (reference sequence). This chain's CDR3 is CASSQPGSSSYEQYF. CDR3 DNA sequence: TGTGCCAGCAGCCAACCGGGATCCAGCTCCTACGAGCAGTACTTC.

The rearrangement links TRBV14 to TRBJ2-3, with a weak D call TRBD1 (5 bases). Germline values: CDR1 SGHDN, CDR2 FVKESK. The CDR3 sequence is 14 residues long. Trimming removed 0 bases at V and 11 bases at J, with 15 bases between. Written as DNA, the CDR3 is TGTGCCAGCAGCCAAGAATCGCGGACCAGGGTGCAGTATTTT. It specifies CASSQESRTRVQYF.